Below, 6 T cell receptor beta chains from the same sample are listed, as sequenced in a study of OX40 agonist ivuxolimab in advanced cancers. Data came from immunoSEQ multiplex PCR; TCRdb stores just in-frame clones and leaves some out. The data hold about 65,000 clones, with roughly nine tenths observed a single time. The sequenced sample was CD4+ or CD8+ T cells sorted from blood, obtained in a trial of the OX40 agonist ivuxolimab. The origin of the receptors is an adult with an advanced solid tumor such as melanoma, head and neck, liver or kidney cancer.

This chain uses TRBV28 with TRBJ1-2, with D possibly being TRBD1 (6 bases). V gave up 5 bases and J gave up 3 bases, with 16 bases separating them. The CDR3 is 15 amino acids. Per germline, CDR1 MDHEN and CDR2 SYDVKM. CDR3 loop: CASSIPGGPDYGYTF. CDR3 in DNA: TGTGCCAGCAGTATCCCTGGGGGGCCCGACTATGGCTACACCTTC.

The rearrangement uses TRBV6-6 and TRBJ1-2, with D unclear. The germline gives CDR1 MNHNY, CDR2 SVGAGI (reference sequence). The V gene lost 5 bases and the J gene lost 2 bases, with 3 bases spanning the gap. This CDR3 is 11 amino acids long. DNA of the CDR3: TGTGCCAGCAGTGAAAACTATGGCTACACCTTC. This codes for CASSENYGYTF.

The V call is TRBV5-1, the J call TRBJ2-1; 9 bases agree with TRBD1. This CDR3 comprises 16 residues. Germline CDR1 is SGHRS and CDR2 is YFSETQ. The V segment lost 4 bases and the J segment 0 bases; nucleotides outside the gene matches: 5. CDR3 DNA sequence: TGCGCCAGCAGCATAGGACAGGGGAGCTCCTACAATGAGCAGTTCTTC. Translated, it gives CASSIGQGSSYNEQFF.

The chain is built from TRBV29-1 and TRBJ1-1; 7 bases are shared with TRBD1. This CDR3 has 12 amino acids. The V gene's germline CDR1 is SQVTM and CDR2 ANQGSEA. V lost 7 bases to trimming and J lost 4 bases; unmatched junction nucleotides: 6. CDR3 coding DNA: TGCAGCGGGACCAGGGGGGGCACTGAAGCTTTCTTT. Protein product: CSGTRGGTEAFF. Drawing the rest from reference TRBV29-1 and TRBJ1-1, the complete variable domain is SAVISQKPSRDICQRGTSLTIQCQVDSQVTMMFWYRQQPGQSLTLIATANQGSEATYESGFVIDKFPISRPNLTFSTLTVSNMSPEDSSIYLCSGTRGGTEAFFGQGTRLTVV.

V is TRBV19 and J is TRBJ1-1, with D tentatively TRBD1 (5 bases). V shed 6 bases and J shed 4 bases, with 12 bases lying between them. This CDR3 spans 13 amino acids. CDR1 is LNHDA, CDR2 SQIVND, per germline (reference sequence). CDR3 loop: CASRLTVGTEAFF. In DNA, the CDR3 is TGTGCCAGTAGGTTGACAGTCGGCACTGAAGCTTTCTTT.

The chain uses TRBV2 and TRBJ1-4; 8 bases match TRBD1. Germline CDR1 is SNHLY and CDR2 is FYNNEI. The V segment lost 5 bases and the J segment 4 bases; nucleotides outside the gene matches: 6. The CDR3 runs 15 residues. The CDR3, as DNA: TGTGCCAGCAGTCAAATGGGACAGGTTAATGAAAAACTGTTTTTT. This translates into CASSQMGQVNEKLFF.